The rows below give T cell receptor beta chains drawn from one sample of a study of chemoradiotherapy in HPV16-positive cancers. Using immunoSEQ multiplex PCR, the repertoire was profiled, and TCRdb retains in-frame clones only, with some absent. The profile shows roughly 10,000 clones, approximately 74% of them singletons. Sample collection occurred from a patient who underwent chemoradiotherapy. The origin of the receptors is a human donor with HPV-associated anogenital cancer. Each CDR3 is given with its conserved first and last residue. The D gene is left open where the match is weak. Size tells how often a clone was seen (once, few, many) or the class of an expanded clone, and some rows leave it out.

D: TRBD1
size: .
V: TRBV5-1
J: TRBJ1-2
CDR3: CASSLGDRGLRGYTF
DNA: TGCGCCAGCAGCTTGGGAGACAGGGGGCTCCGTGGCTACACCTTC

D: .
size: few
V: TRBV10-1
J: TRBJ2-2
CDR3: CASSKITGELFF
DNA: TGCGCCAGCAGTAAGATTACCGGGGAGCTGTTTTTT

D: TRBD1
size: .
V: TRBV19
J: TRBJ1-3
CDR3: CASSLRTGQGNTIYF
DNA: TGTGCCAGTAGTCTCCGGACAGGGCAAGGAAACACCATATATTTT

D: .
size: .
V: TRBV7-2
J: TRBJ1-2
CDR3: CASSLFRLLAGDGYTF
DNA: TGTGCCAGCAGCTTATTCAGGCTACTAGCTGGGGATGGCTACACCTTC

D: .
size: .
V: TRBV12-5
J: TRBJ2-2
CDR3: CASGLVGLGISGELFF
DNA: TGTGCTAGTGGTTTGGTCGGGTTGGGCATCTCCGGGGAGCTGTTTTTT

D: .
size: .
V: TRBV19
J: TRBJ1-5
CDR3: CASSARLGSGNQPQHF
DNA: TGTGCCAGTAGTGCTCGCTTGGGGTCGGGCAATCAGCCCCAGCATTTT

D: TRBD1
size: medium-sized
V: TRBV11-3
J: TRBJ2-3
CDR3: CASSLIEPGQLITDTQYF
DNA: TGTGCCAGCAGCTTGATCGAACCGGGACAGCTAATAACAGATACGCAGTATTTT

D: .
size: .
V: TRBV5-6
J: TRBJ1-2
CDR3: CASSLWGTGYTF
DNA: TGTGCCAGCAGCTTGTGGGGAACTGGCTACACCTTC

D: .
size: .
V: TRBV10-3
J: TRBJ1-4
CDR3: CAISAPNEKLFF
DNA: TGTGCCATCAGTGCGCCTAATGAAAAACTGTTTTTT

D: TRBD1
size: .
V: TRBV29-1
J: TRBJ2-3
CDR3: CSVSGQSSTDTQYF
DNA: TGCAGCGTGTCGGGACAGAGTAGCACAGATACGCAGTATTTT

D: .
size: once
V: TRBV10-3
J: TRBJ2-1
CDR3: CAISTNNEQFF
DNA: TGTGCCATCAGTACCAACAATGAGCAGTTCTTC

D: .
size: .
V: TRBV11-2
J: TRBJ2-1
CDR3: CASSLAPGDEQFF
DNA: TGTGCCAGCAGCTTAGCTCCAGGCGATGAGCAGTTCTTC

D: TRBD1
size: .
V: TRBV18
J: TRBJ1-5
CDR3: CASSPNRGLPQHF
DNA: TGTGCCAGCTCACCAAATAGGGGGCTACCCCAGCATTTT

D: .
size: .
V: TRBV29-1
J: TRBJ2-5
CDR3: CSVAPISRGETQYF
DNA: TGCAGCGTAGCCCCGATCTCAAGGGGGGAGACCCAGTACTTC

D: .
size: .
V: TRBV5-5
J: TRBJ2-2
CDR3: CASSLWADTGELFF
DNA: TGTGCCAGCAGCTTGTGGGCAGACACCGGGGAGCTGTTTTTT

D: .
size: .
V: TRBV18
J: TRBJ2-2
CDR3: CASSGLARATGELFF
DNA: TGTGCCAGCTCAGGGTTGGCCAGGGCCACCGGGGAGCTGTTTTTT

D: TRBD2
size: .
V: TRBV9
J: TRBJ2-2
CDR3: CASSLRRGGRGYTGELFF
DNA: TGTGCCAGCAGCCTCCGCCGGGGCGGGAGGGGTTACACCGGGGAGCTGTTTTTT

D: .
size: few
V: TRBV7-9
J: TRBJ2-1
CDR3: CASSPPGYSYNEQFF
DNA: TGTGCCAGCAGCCCCCCGGGCTACTCCTACAATGAGCAGTTCTTC

D: .
size: .
V: TRBV27
J: TRBJ1-6
CDR3: CASSLSRSSYNSPLHF
DNA: TGTGCCAGCAGTTTATCCCGGAGCTCCTATAATTCACCCCTCCACTTT

D: .
size: .
V: TRBV7-2
J: TRBJ1-1
CDR3: CASSLGRTEAFF
DNA: TGTGCCAGCAGCTTGGGGAGGACTGAAGCTTTCTTT

D: .
size: .
V: TRBV6-4
J: TRBJ2-3
CDR3: CASSDSLQADTQYF
DNA: TGTGCCAGCAGTGACTCCCTACAGGCAGATACGCAGTATTTT

D: TRBD2
size: .
V: TRBV11-2
J: TRBJ2-1
CDR3: CASSFSGRGMGYNEQFF
DNA: TGTGCCAGCAGCTTTAGCGGGAGAGGAATGGGCTACAATGAGCAGTTCTTC

D: TRBD1
size: .
V: TRBV7-2
J: TRBJ1-2
CDR3: CASSITGTGSSYGYTF
DNA: TGTGCCAGCAGCATAACCGGGACAGGATCGAGCTATGGCTACACCTTC

D: .
size: .
V: TRBV27
J: TRBJ1-2
CDR3: CASSLGGDGYTF
DNA: TGTGCCAGCAGTCTCGGGGGGGATGGCTACACCTTC

D: .
size: .
V: TRBV4-1
J: TRBJ2-1
CDR3: CASSQEARRTHYNEQFF
DNA: TGCGCCAGCAGCCAAGAAGCCCGACGGACTCACTACAATGAGCAGTTCTTC

D: TRBD1
size: .
V: TRBV5-1
J: TRBJ1-1
CDR3: CASSQKGQGSTEAFF
DNA: TGCGCCAGCAGCCAAAAAGGACAGGGTTCCACTGAAGCTTTCTTT

D: TRBD1
size: few
V: TRBV7-8
J: TRBJ1-2
CDR3: CASSLTRDRVNF
DNA: TGTGCCAGCAGCTTAACTCGGGACAGGGTCAATTTC

D: .
size: .
V: TRBV6-5
J: TRBJ2-2
CDR3: CASRWSVANTGELFF
DNA: TGTGCCAGCAGGTGGAGTGTCGCGAACACCGGGGAGCTGTTTTTT

D: .
size: .
V: TRBV28
J: TRBJ1-6
CDR3: CASSFEERGYNSPLHF
DNA: TGTGCCAGCAGTTTTGAGGAGCGGGGCTATAATTCACCCCTCCACTTT

D: .
size: .
V: TRBV27
J: TRBJ1-1
CDR3: CASSSHPRLTEAFF
DNA: TGTGCCAGCTCCTCACATCCCCGCTTGACTGAAGCTTTCTTT